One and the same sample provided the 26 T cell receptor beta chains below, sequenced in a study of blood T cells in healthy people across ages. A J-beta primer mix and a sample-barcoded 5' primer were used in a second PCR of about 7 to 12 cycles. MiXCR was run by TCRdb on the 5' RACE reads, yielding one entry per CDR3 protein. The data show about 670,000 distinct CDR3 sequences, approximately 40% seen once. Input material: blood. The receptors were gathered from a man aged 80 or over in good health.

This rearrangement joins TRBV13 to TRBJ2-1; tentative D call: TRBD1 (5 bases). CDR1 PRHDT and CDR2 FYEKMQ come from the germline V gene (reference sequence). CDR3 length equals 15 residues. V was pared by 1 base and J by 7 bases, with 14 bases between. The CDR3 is CASSLAADRMNEQFF. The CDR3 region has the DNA TGTGCCAGCAGCTTAGCTGCCGACAGAATGAATGAGCAGTTCTTC.

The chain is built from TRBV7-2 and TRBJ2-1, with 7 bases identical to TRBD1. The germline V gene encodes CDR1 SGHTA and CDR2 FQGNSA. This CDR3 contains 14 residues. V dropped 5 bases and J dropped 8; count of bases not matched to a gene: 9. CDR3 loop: CASSVLRQGYEQFF. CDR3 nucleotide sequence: TGTGCCAGCAGCGTACTGCGACAGGGCTATGAGCAGTTCTTC.

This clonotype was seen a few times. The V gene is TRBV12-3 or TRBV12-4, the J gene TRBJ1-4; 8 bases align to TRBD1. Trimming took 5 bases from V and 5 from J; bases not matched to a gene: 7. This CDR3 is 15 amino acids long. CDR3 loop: CASSGPGQANEKLFF. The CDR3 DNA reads TGTGCCAGCAGTGGGCCGGGACAGGCGAATGAAAAACTGTTTTTT.

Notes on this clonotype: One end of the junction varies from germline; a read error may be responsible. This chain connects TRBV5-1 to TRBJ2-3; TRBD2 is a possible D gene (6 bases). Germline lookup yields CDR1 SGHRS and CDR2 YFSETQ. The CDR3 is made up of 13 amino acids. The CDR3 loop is CASGLEGTKKQYF. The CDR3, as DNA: TGCGCCAGCGGCTTGGAGGGGACCAAAAAGCAGTATTTT.

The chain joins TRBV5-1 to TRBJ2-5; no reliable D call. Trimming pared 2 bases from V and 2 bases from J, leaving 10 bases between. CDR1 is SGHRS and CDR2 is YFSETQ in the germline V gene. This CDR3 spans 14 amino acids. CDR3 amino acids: CASSLQSFQETQYF. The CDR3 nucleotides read TGCGCCAGCAGCTTACAGTCTTTTCAAGAGACCCAGTACTTC.

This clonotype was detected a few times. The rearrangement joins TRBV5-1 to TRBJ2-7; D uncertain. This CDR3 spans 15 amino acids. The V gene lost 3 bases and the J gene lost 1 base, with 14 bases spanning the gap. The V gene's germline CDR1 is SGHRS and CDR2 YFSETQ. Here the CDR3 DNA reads TGCGCCAGCAGCTCCGGCCCGAGAGCATCCTACGAGCAGTACTTC. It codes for CASSSGPRASYEQYF.

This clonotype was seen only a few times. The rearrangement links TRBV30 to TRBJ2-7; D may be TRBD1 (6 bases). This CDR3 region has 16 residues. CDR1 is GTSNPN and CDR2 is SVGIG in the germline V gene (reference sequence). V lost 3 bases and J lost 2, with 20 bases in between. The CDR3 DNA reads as TGTGCCTGGAGCGCCCCCGGGACACTCGAAGCCTACGAGCAGTACTTC. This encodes CAWSAPGTLEAYEQYF.

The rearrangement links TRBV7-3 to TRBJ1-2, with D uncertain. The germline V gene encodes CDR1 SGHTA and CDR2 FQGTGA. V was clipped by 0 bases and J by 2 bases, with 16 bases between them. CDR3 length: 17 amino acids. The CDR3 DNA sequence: TGTGCCAGCAGCTTAACCCCGGTTTCGGGGTCCAACTATGGCTACACCTTC. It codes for CASSLTPVSGSNYGYTF.

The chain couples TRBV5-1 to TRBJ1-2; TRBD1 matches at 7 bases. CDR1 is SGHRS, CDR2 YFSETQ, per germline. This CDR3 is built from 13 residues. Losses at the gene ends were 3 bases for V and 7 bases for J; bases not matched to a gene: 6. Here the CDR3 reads CASSSGGDGGYTF. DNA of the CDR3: TGCGCCAGCAGCTCAGGGGGTGATGGTGGCTACACCTTC. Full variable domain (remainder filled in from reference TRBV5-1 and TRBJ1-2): KAGVTQTPRYLIKTRGQQVTLSCSPISGHRSVSWYQQTPGQGLQFLFEYFSETQRNKGNFPGRFSGRQFSNSRSEMNVSTLELGDSALYLCASSSGGDGGYTFGSGTRLTVV.

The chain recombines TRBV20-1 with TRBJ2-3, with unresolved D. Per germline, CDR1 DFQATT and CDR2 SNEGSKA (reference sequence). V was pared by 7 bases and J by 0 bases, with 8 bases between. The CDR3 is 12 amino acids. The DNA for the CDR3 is TGCAGTGTTCTCTCTAGCACAGATACGCAGTATTTT. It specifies CSVLSSTDTQYF.

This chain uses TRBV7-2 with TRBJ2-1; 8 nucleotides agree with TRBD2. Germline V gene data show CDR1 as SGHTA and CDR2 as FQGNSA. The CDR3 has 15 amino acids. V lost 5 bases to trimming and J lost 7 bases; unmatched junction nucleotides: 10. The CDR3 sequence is CASSQGGTRGNEQFF. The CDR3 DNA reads TGTGCCAGCAGCCAAGGCGGGACTAGGGGTAATGAGCAGTTCTTC.

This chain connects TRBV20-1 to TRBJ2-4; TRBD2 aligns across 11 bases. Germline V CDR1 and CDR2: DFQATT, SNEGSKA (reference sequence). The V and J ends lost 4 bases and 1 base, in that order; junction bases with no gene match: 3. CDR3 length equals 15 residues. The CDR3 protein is CSAIAGGPAKNIQYF. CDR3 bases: TGCAGTGCTATAGCGGGAGGGCCGGCCAAAAACATTCAGTACTTC.

The CDR3 coding sequence is TGTGCCAGCAGCGTAGAAGGGAGTAGCCCAGATACGCAGTATTTT. As protein: CASSVEGSSPDTQYF. V gene TRBV9 combines with J gene TRBJ2-3; TRBD2 might be the D (5 bases). V lost 0 bases, J lost 4 bases, and 12 bases lay in between. Germline assignment: CDR1 SGDLS and CDR2 YYNGEE. The CDR3 consists of 15 residues.

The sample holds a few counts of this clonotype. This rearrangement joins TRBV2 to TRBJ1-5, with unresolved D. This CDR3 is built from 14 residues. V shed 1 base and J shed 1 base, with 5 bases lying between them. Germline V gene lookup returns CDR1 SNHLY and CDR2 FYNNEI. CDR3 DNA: TGTGCCAGCAGTGAAGGGATCAGCAATCAGCCCCAGCATTTT. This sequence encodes CASSEGISNQPQHF.

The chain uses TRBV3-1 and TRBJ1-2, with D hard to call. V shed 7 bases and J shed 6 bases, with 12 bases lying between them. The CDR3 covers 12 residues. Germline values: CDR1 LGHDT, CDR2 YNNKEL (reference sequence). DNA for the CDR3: TGTGCCAGCAACCACGGAGGGAATGGCTACACCTTC. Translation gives CASNHGGNGYTF.

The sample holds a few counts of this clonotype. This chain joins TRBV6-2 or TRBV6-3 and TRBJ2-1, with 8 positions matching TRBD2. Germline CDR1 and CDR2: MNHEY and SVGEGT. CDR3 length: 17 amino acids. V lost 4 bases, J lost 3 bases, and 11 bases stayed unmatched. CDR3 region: CASSSRLASTLYNEQFF. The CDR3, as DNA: TGTGCCAGCAGTTCGAGACTAGCGAGTACACTCTACAATGAGCAGTTCTTC.

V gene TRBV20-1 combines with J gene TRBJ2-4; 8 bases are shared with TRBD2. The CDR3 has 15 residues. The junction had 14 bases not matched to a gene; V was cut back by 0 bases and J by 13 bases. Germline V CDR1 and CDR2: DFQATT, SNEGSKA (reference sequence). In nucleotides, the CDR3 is TGCAGTGCTAGAGACGGCGGGAGGTCTCTGGGGGAGCAGTACTTC. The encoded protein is CSARDGGRSLGEQYF.

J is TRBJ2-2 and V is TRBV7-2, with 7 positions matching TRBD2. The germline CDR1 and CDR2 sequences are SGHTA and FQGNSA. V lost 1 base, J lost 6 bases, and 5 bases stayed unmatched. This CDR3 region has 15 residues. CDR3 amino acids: CASSLDPGLAGELFF. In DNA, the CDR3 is TGTGCCAGCAGCTTAGACCCCGGACTAGCCGGGGAGCTGTTTTTT.

As DNA, the CDR3 is TGCGCCAGCAGCCAAGACCGCGAACCCGACGAGCAGTACTTC. Translating it yields CASSQDREPDEQYF. The chain joins TRBV4-3 to TRBJ2-4, with D uncertain. Judging by the DNA end, TRBJ2-7 fits better; the J call may be wrong. The CDR3 extends over 14 amino acids. Germline CDR1 LGHNA, CDR2 YSLEER.

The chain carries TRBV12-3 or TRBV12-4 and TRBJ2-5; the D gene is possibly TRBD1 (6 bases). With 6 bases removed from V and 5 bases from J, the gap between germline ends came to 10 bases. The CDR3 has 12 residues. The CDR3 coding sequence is TGTGCCAGCAGATCTAGGGGGGAGACCCAGTACTTC. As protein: CASRSRGETQYF.

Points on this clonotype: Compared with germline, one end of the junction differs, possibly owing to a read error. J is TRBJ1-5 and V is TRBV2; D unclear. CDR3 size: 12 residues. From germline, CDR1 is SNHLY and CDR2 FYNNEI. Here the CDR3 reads CAGSDSDQPQHF. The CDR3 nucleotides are TGTGCCGGCAGTGACTCTGATCAGCCCCAGCATTTT.

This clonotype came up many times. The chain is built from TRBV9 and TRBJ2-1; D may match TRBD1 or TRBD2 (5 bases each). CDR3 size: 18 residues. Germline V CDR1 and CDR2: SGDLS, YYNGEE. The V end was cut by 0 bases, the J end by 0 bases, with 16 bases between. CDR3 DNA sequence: TGTGCCAGCAGCGTAGAGAGGGACCCCCGTAACTCCTACAATGAGCAGTTCTTC. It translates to CASSVERDPRNSYNEQFF.

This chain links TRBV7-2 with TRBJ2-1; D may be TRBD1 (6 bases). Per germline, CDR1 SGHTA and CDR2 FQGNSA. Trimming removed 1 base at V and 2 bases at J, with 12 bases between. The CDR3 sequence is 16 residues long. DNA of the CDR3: TGTGCCAGCAGCTTAGGTCCAGGACAGACCTACAATGAGCAGTTCTTC. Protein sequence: CASSLGPGQTYNEQFF. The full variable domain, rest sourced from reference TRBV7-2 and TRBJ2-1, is GAGVSQSPSNKVTEKGKDVELRCDPISGHTALYWYRQSLGQGLEFLIYFQGNSAPDKSGLPSDRFSAERTGGSVSTLTIQRTQQEDSAVYLCASSLGPGQTYNEQFFGPGTRLTVL.

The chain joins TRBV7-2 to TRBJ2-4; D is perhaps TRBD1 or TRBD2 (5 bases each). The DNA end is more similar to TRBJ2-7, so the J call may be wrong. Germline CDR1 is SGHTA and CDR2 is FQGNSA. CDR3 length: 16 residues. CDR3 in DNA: TGTGCCAGCAGCTTAGACCCCGGGGCTAGCAGGTGCGAGCAGTACTTC. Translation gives CASSLDPGASRCEQYF.

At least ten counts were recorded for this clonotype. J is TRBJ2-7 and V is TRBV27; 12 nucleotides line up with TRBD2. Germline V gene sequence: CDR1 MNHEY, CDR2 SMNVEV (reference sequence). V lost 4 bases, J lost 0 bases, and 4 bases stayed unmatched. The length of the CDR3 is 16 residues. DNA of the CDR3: TGTGCCAGCAGTTCCCTAGCGGGAGGGATCTCCTACGAGCAGTACTTC. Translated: CASSSLAGGISYEQYF.

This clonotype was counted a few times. The CDR3 bases are TGTGCCAGCAGTTACTCTCATGGCTATTACGAGCAGTACTTC. It encodes CASSYSHGYYEQYF. The chain is built from TRBV6-6 and TRBJ2-5; D remains unclear. The end of the DNA aligns better with TRBJ2-7, so the J call may be wrong. The CDR3 is 14 amino acids. CDR1 MNHNY and CDR2 SVGAGI come from the germline V gene (reference sequence).